The 21 T cell receptor beta chains in this list originate from one sample, sequenced in a study of blood T cell repertoires in COVID-19. This table comes from immunoSEQ multiplex PCR, and its TCRdb copy is limited to in-frame clones, with some not included. The profile shows under 350,000 clones, about four fifths of them singletons. The sample taken for sequencing was peripheral blood. Receptors were obtained from a woman between 45 and 65 years old who had recovered from COVID-19.

This rearrangement joins TRBV7-2 to TRBJ2-7; 7 bases line up with TRBD2. Germline CDR1 and CDR2: SGHTA and FQGNSA. Trimming at V came to 4 bases and at J to 0 bases, leaving 3 bases not matched to a gene. The CDR3 contains 14 residues. The CDR3 DNA reads as TGTGCCAGCAGCTCTAGCGGCGCCTCCTACGAGCAGTACTTC. Residues: CASSSSGASYEQYF.

The chain couples TRBV2 to TRBJ1-3, with 7 positions matching TRBD1. CDR3 length: 14 amino acids. The germline V gene encodes CDR1 SNHLY and CDR2 FYNNEI. J gave up 1 base and V 6 bases, and 3 bases lay outside the gene matches. Written as DNA, the CDR3 is TGTGCCAGCAGAAACAGGGGATCTGGAAACACCATATATTTT. It specifies CASRNRGSGNTIYF.

The chain combines TRBV3-1 (or the pseudogene TRBV3-2) with TRBJ2-3; TRBD2 aligns across 7 bases. The CDR3 is 13 amino acids. CDR1 is LGHDT, CDR2 YNNKEL, per germline (reference sequence). The V and J ends lost 0 bases and 9 bases, in that order; junction bases with no gene match: 3. CDR3 sequence: CASSQEGRGTQYF. The CDR3 DNA reads as TGTGCCAGCAGCCAAGAAGGGCGGGGGACGCAGTATTTT.

This rearrangement joins TRBV7-9 to TRBJ2-7; TRBD1 agrees at 7 bases. The trim removed 1 base at V and 3 bases at J, leaving 3 bases unmatched. The CDR3 totals 14 residues. CDR1 is SEHNR, CDR2 FQNEAQ, per germline (reference sequence). The CDR3 is CASSLGQGYYEQYF. The CDR3 DNA follows: TGTGCCAGCAGCTTAGGACAGGGCTACTACGAGCAGTACTTC.

V and J are TRBV7-8 and TRBJ2-1, with TRBD1 identical over 9 bases. J was trimmed by 3 bases and V by 5 bases; bases with no gene match: 8. Germline CDR1 and CDR2: SGHVS and FQNEAQ. The CDR3 totals 16 residues. As DNA, the CDR3 is TGTGCCAGCAGCCCGGCCTGGGGACAGGGCTACAATGAGCAGTTCTTC. As protein: CASSPAWGQGYNEQFF.

This sequence joins TRBV11-1 and TRBJ2-7; 8 bases align to TRBD2. The V and J ends lost 0 bases and 7 bases, in that order; junction bases with no gene match: 14. CDR1 and CDR2 from the germline V gene are SGHAT and FQDESV (reference sequence). The CDR3 runs 17 residues. The CDR3: CASSLALLRGAPREQYF. CDR3 sequence (DNA): TGTGCCAGCAGCTTAGCGCTTTTGCGGGGGGCTCCGCGGGAGCAGTACTTC.

This clone occurred a few times. The J gene is TRBJ1-4, the V gene TRBV7-3, with no clear D. CDR3 length: 16 residues. V gave up 5 bases and J gave up 0 bases, with 13 bases separating them. Germline values: CDR1 SGHTA, CDR2 FQGTGA. The CDR3 nucleotides are TGTGCCAGCAGCCCGCTAGGAGCCACAACTAATGAAAAACTGTTTTTT. It encodes CASSPLGATTNEKLFF.

This clone was picked up one time. The CDR3 DNA sequence: TGTGCCAGCAGTGAAGGGGTAACTAGCGACATCGGGGAGCTGTTTTTT. Translating gives CASSEGVTSDIGELFF. The V call is TRBV2, the J call TRBJ2-2; 7 bases are a match to TRBD2. In germline, CDR1 is SNHLY, CDR2 FYNNEI. The junction had 9 bases not matched to a gene; V was cut back by 1 base and J by 7 bases. The CDR3 is 16 residues long.

The CDR3 here is CASSRGGGETQYF. As DNA, the CDR3 is TGTGCCAGTTCCCGGGGGGGCGGAGAGACCCAGTACTTC. The J gene is TRBJ2-5, the V gene TRBV12-3 or TRBV12-4, with 8 positions matching TRBD2. V shed 9 bases, J shed 4 bases, and the junction held 7 bases outside the gene matches. This CDR3 has 13 amino acids.

This sequence joins TRBV19 and TRBJ2-7; 10 positions match TRBD2. This CDR3 comprises 16 residues. Germline CDR1 is LNHDA and CDR2 is SQIVND (reference sequence). With 1 base clipped from V and 3 bases from J, the junction kept 6 bases outside the gene matches. CDR3 region: CASSIGSGRAVYEQYF. Here the CDR3 DNA reads TGTGCCAGTAGTATAGGCAGCGGGAGGGCCGTCTACGAGCAGTACTTC.

The chain recombines TRBV4-2 with TRBJ1-2; 8 bases agree with TRBD1. Germline V gives CDR1 LGHNA, CDR2 YNFKEQ. The V segment lost 3 bases and the J segment 5 bases; nucleotides outside the gene matches: 8. CDR3 length: 15 amino acids. The CDR3 here is CASSQNSQGAYGYTF. For the CDR3, the DNA is TGTGCCAGCAGCCAGAATAGTCAGGGGGCGTATGGCTACACCTTC.

The rearrangement joins TRBV28 to TRBJ2-7, with 14 bases matching TRBD2. Per the germline V gene, CDR1 is MDHEN and CDR2 is SYDVKM. Trimming cost V 4 bases and J 6 bases; bases outside gene matches: 8. The CDR3 loop spans 16 amino acids. In nucleotides, the CDR3 is TGTGCCAGCAGTTCACCGGGGACTAGCGGGAGCGGCGAGCAGTACTTC. It codes for CASSSPGTSGSGEQYF. The full variable domain, its missing parts supplied by reference TRBV28 and TRBJ2-7, is DVKVTQSSRYLVKRTGEKVFLECVQDMDHENMFWYRQDPGLGLRLIYFSYDVKMKEKGDIPEGYSVSREKKERFSLILESASTNQTSMYLCASSSPGTSGSGEQYFGPGTRLTVT.

V gene TRBV27 combines with J gene TRBJ1-1; 9 bases fit TRBD1. The CDR3 runs 13 residues. The germline V gene encodes CDR1 MNHEY and CDR2 SMNVEV (reference sequence). Losses at the gene ends were 4 bases for V and 11 bases for J; bases not matched to a gene: 8. This CDR3 reads CASSSYRGLKAFF. The CDR3 nucleotides read TGTGCCAGCAGTTCCTACAGGGGGCTGAAGGCTTTCTTT.

The V call is TRBV7-6, the J call TRBJ2-7; 14 bases map to TRBD2. The CDR3 has 16 residues. Unmatched junction bases numbered 7, after V lost 5 bases and J lost 4 bases. In germline, CDR1 is SGHVS, CDR2 FNYEAQ. This CDR3 reads CASSRLAGGPKYEQYF. The CDR3 DNA is TGTGCCAGCAGCCGACTAGCGGGGGGGCCAAAGTACGAGCAGTACTTC.

The chain has TRBV7-7 and TRBJ2-7, with 8 nucleotides matching TRBD1. The V segment lost 5 bases and the J segment 2 bases; nucleotides outside the gene matches: 8. There are 15 residues in the CDR3. Germline V lookup: CDR1 SSHAT, CDR2 FNYEAQ (reference sequence). In DNA form, the CDR3 reads TGTGCCAGCAGCCCCGTGGCAGGGGGCCCCTACGAGCAGTACTTC. It encodes CASSPVAGGPYEQYF. The variable domain in full, completed from reference TRBV7-7 and TRBJ2-7, reads GAGVSQSPRYKVTKRGQDVTLRCDPISSHATLYWYQQALGQGPEFLTYFNYEAQPDKSGLPSDRFSAERPEGSISTLTIQRTEQRDSAMYRCASSPVAGGPYEQYFGPGTRLTVT.

The chain joins TRBV19 to TRBJ2-3; TRBD1 matches 12 bases. J was trimmed by 4 bases and V by 8 bases; bases with no gene match: 7. From germline, CDR1 is LNHDA and CDR2 SQIVND (reference sequence). The CDR3 covers 15 residues. The CDR3 sequence is CASAPGQGASDTQYF. CDR3 in DNA: TGTGCCAGTGCTCCGGGACAGGGGGCTTCAGATACGCAGTATTTT.

V and J are TRBV15 and TRBJ2-5; 10 bases are a match to TRBD2. The CDR3 covers 16 residues. V trimming: 4 bases; J trimming: 4 bases; junction bases outside the gene matches: 9. Per the germline V gene, CDR1 is LNHNV and CDR2 is YYDKDF (reference sequence). CDR3: CATSKDSGRSGETQYF. CDR3 in DNA: TGTGCCACCAGCAAAGATAGCGGGAGGTCTGGAGAGACCCAGTACTTC. Full variable domain (outside the CDR3, taken from reference TRBV15 and TRBJ2-5): DAMVIQNPRYQVTQFGKPVTLSCSQTLNHNVMYWYQQKSSQAPKLLFHYYDKDFNNEADTPDNFQSRRPNTSFCFLDIRSPGLGDTAMYLCATSKDSGRSGETQYFGPGTRLLVL.

The CDR3 sequence: CASSGTGDTYEQYF. As DNA, the CDR3 is TGTGCCAGCAGCGGGACAGGTGATACCTACGAGCAGTACTTC. This chain joins TRBV6-6 and TRBJ2-7; 8 nucleotides align to TRBD1. V lost 6 bases and J lost 2; bases outside the gene matches: 6. The germline gives CDR1 MNHNY, CDR2 SVGAGI (reference sequence). The CDR3 spans 14 residues.

V and J are TRBV28 and TRBJ1-1, with no clear D. Looked up from germline, CDR1 is MDHEN and CDR2 is SYDVKM. CDR3 length: 11 amino acids. The V and J ends lost 2 bases and 8 bases respectively, with 6 bases between them. The CDR3 is CASSLKTEAFF. The DNA of the CDR3 is TGTGCCAGCAGTTTAAAGACAGAAGCTTTCTTT.

This clone was picked up a small number of times. This CDR3 is also generated by other DNA sequences in the sample. This chain connects TRBV6-5 to TRBJ2-7, with 11 bases identical to TRBD1. From germline, CDR1 is MNHEY and CDR2 SVGAGI. The V gene end was trimmed by 0 bases and the J gene end by 2 bases; junction bases not matched to a gene: 0. The CDR3 runs to 15 residues. CDR3 amino acids: CASSYSGQGAYEQYF. The CDR3, as DNA: TGTGCCAGCAGTTACTCGGGACAGGGGGCCTACGAGCAGTACTTC.

J is TRBJ2-7 and V is TRBV27; TRBD2 matches at 13 bases. Per germline, CDR1 MNHEY and CDR2 SMNVEV (reference sequence). The junction had 12 bases not matched to a gene; V was cut back by 6 bases and J by 4 bases. The CDR3 extends over 17 amino acids. This CDR3 reads CASSKRTTTSGGYEQYF. The CDR3 coding sequence is TGTGCCAGCAGCAAGAGAACCACGACTAGCGGGGGGTACGAGCAGTACTTC.